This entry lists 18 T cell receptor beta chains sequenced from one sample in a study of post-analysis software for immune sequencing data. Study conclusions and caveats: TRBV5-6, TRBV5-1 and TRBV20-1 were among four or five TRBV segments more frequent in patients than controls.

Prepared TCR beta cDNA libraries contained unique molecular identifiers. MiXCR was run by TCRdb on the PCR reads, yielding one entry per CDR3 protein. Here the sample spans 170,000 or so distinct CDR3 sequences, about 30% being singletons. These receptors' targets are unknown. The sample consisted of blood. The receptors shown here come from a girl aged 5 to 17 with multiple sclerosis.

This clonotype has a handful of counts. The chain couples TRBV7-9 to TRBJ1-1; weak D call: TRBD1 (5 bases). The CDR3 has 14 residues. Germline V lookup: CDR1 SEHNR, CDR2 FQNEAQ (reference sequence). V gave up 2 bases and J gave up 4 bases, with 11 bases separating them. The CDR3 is CASSLTQGGTEAFF. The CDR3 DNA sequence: TGTGCCAGCAGCTTAACCCAGGGCGGCACTGAAGCTTTCTTT.

In DNA form, the CDR3 reads TGTGCCAGCAGTTTTTCAGCGGGAGATGGGTCAGATACGCAGTATTTT. Translating it yields CASSFSAGDGSDTQYF. The V call is TRBV27, the J call TRBJ2-3; TRBD2 matches 8 bases. The CDR3 length is 16 residues. With V trimmed by 3 bases and J by 4 bases, 9 bases remained unmatched. Germline CDR1 reads MNHEY; CDR2 reads SMNVEV (reference sequence).

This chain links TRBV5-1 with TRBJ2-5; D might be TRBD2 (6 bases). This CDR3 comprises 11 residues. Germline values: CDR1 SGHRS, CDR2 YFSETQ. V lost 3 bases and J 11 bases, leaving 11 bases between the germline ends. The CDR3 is CASSSKREQYF. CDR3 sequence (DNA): TGCGCCAGCAGCTCCAAACGGGAGCAGTACTTC.

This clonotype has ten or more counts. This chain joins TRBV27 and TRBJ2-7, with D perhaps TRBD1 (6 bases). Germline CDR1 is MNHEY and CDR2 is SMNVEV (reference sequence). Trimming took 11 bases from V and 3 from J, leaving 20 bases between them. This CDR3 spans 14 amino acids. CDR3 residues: CASAVTGYLYEQYF. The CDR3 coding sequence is TGTGCCTCAGCAGTTACAGGGTACCTCTACGAGCAGTACTTC.

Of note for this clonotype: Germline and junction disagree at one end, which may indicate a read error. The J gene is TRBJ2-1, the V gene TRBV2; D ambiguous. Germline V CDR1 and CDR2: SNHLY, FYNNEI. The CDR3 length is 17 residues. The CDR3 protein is CAGSEIWSTSSYNEQFF. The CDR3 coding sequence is TGTGCCGGCAGTGAAATCTGGTCTACAAGCTCCTACAATGAGCAGTTCTTC.

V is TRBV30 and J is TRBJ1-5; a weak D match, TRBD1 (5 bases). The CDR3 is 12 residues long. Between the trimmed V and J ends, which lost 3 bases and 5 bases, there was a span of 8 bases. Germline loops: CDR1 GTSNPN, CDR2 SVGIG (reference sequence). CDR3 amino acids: CAWRGTDQPQHF. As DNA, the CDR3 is TGTGCCTGGAGAGGGACTGATCAGCCCCAGCATTTT.

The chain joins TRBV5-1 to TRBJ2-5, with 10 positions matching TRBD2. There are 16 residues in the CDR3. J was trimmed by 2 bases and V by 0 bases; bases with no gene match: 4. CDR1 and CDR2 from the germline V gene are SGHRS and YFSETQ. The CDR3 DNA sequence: TGCGCCAGCAGCTTGGTGGTAGCGGGAGGACAAGAGACCCAGTACTTC. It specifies CASSLVVAGGQETQYF.

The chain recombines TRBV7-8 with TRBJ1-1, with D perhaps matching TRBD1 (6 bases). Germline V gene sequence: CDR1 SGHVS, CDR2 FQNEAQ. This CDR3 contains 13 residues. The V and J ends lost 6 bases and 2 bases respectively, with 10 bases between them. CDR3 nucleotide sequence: TGTGCCAGCAGATTACAGGGCAACACTGAAGCTTTCTTT. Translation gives CASRLQGNTEAFF.

The CDR3 region has the DNA TGTGCCAGCAGTTTACTCGGGCGAAAGAATTCACCCCTCCACTTT. This codes for CASSLLGRKNSPLHF. This chain links TRBV28 with TRBJ1-6; D unclear. From germline, CDR1 is MDHEN and CDR2 SYDVKM. The germline V and J ends were trimmed by 2 bases and 7 bases, with 12 bases remaining between them. The CDR3 loop spans 15 amino acids.

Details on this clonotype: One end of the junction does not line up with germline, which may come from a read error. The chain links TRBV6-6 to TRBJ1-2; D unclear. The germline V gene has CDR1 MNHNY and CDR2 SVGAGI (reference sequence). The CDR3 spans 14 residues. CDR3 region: CASRYSGVTYGYTF. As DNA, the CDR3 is TGTGCCAGCAGGTACTCGGGCGTAACGTATGGCTACACCTTC.

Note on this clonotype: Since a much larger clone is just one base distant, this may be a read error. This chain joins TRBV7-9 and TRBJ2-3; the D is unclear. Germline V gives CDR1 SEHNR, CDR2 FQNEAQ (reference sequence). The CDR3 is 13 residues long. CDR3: CASNLGSTDTQYF. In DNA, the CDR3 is TGTGCCAGCAACTTAGGGAGCACAGATACGCAGTATTTT.

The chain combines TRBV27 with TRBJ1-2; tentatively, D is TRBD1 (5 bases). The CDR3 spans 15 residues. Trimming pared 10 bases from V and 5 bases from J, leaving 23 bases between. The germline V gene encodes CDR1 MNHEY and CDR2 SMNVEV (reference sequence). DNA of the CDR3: TGTGCCAACAGACCTACCGGGACTTACTTATATGGCTACACCTTC. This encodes CANRPTGTYLYGYTF.

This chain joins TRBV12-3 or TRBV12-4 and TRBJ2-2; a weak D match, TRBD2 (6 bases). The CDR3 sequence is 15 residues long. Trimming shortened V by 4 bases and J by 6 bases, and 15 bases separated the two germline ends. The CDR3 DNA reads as TGTGCCAGCAGTTCCAGGGACGGAGGGTCCGGGGAGCTGTTTTTT. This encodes CASSSRDGGSGELFF.

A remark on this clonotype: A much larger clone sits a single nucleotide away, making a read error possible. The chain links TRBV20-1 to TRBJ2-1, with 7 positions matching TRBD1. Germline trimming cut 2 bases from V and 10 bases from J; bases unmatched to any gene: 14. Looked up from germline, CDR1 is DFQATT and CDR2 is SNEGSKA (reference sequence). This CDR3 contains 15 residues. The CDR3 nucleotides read TGCAGTGCTAGACTCCCCGGGACAGAACTCTACGAGCAGTTCTTC. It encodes CSARLPGTELYEQFF.

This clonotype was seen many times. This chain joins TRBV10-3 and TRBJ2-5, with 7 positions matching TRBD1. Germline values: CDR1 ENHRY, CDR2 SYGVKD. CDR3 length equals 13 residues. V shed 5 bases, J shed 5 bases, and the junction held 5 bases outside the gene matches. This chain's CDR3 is CAISRQGRETQYF. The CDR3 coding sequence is TGTGCCATCAGTCGACAGGGTAGGGAGACCCAGTACTTC.

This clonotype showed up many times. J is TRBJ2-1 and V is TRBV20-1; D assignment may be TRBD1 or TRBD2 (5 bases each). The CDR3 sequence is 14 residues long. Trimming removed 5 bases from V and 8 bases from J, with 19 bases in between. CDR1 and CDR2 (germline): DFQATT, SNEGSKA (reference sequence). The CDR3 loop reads CSAHEGLHFYEQFF. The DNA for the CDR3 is TGCAGTGCTCACGAGGGGTTACACTTCTATGAGCAGTTCTTC.

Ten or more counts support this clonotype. The CDR3, as DNA: TGTGCCACCAGCAGACGGGACAGGAGATCCCCAGAGACCCAGTACTTC. This encodes CATSRRDRRSPETQYF. The gene calls are TRBV15 and TRBJ2-5; 8 bases fit TRBD1. CDR3 length: 16 amino acids. The germline V gene encodes CDR1 LNHNV and CDR2 YYDKDF (reference sequence). Unmatched junction bases numbered 9, after V lost 2 bases and J lost 4 bases.

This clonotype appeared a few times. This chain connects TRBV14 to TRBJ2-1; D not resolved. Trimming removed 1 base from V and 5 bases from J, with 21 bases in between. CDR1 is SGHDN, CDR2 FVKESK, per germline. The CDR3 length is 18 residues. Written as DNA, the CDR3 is TGTGCCAGCAGCCAAGTCCCCATCACTTTCCCTCGGGACAATGAGCAGTTCTTC. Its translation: CASSQVPITFPRDNEQFF.